The present T cell receptor (beta chain) was sequenced within a study of identical twins. A universal primer site was created by template switching, with the cDNA bearing unique molecular identifiers. MiXCR was run by TCRdb on the 5' RACE reads, yielding one entry per CDR3 protein. This sample has around 480,000 distinct CDR3 sequences; approximately 15% occur once, and the top ten carry approximately 0.9%. This CDR3 has 16 residues. The junction had 2 bases not matched to a gene; V was cut back by 5 bases and J by 0 bases. Germline assignment: CDR1 SGHVS and CDR2 FQNEAQ. This clonotype was recorded at least ten times. These data were also reused for a study on yellow fever vaccine responses in identical twins.

This rearrangement joins TRBV7-8 to TRBJ2-3; TRBD2 matches 13 bases. The sequence was obtained from a woman between 18 and 29 years old in good health. Source material: CD4+ T cells sorted from blood. Written as DNA, the CDR3 is TGTGCCAGCAGCAAGACTAGCGGGGGGAGCACAGATACGCAGTATTTT. Translating it yields CASSKTSGGSTDTQYF.